This T cell receptor beta chain was retrieved from a study of blood T cell repertoires in COVID-19. Cohort 3 donors were reported recovered after two negative PCRs, clearance, or symptom resolution. Authors' methods: It was from reference gene primer amplification that nucleated cell counts were estimated. Only in-frame clones appear in the TCRdb table, and some are missing; sequencing was by immunoSEQ multiplex PCR. The DNA was the basis for D and trimming; V, J and clone size are from that table. The sample lists about 150,000 clones; over 80% were seen once. CDR1 and CDR2 from the germline V gene are SGHVS and FNYEAQ. This CDR3 region has 13 residues. V lost 8 bases to trimming and J lost 4 bases, with 15 bases between them.

The sample comprised PBMCs or T cells enriched from blood (not recorded which). The V gene is TRBV7-6, the J gene TRBJ2-7, with D possibly being TRBD2 (6 bases). The receptor was derived from a woman between 35 and 50 years old who had recovered from COVID-19. This CDR3 is CASGTSGRYEQYF. The CDR3 coding sequence is TGTGCCAGCGGGACCAGCGGGCGATACGAGCAGTACTTC.